These T cell receptor beta chains were read from a single sample in a study of blood T cell repertoires in COVID-19. The repertoire was sequenced with immunoSEQ multiplex PCR; TCRdb's copy has only in-frame clones and lacks some. Seen here are about 110,000 clones, 65% to 75% observed once, and the top ten hold about 1%. Input material: peripheral blood. The receptors here all came from a human donor with acute or convalescent COVID-19. The donor label of this sample is uncertain. Each CDR3 is given with its conserved first and last residue. A D gene is named only where the DNA matches it firmly. Expanded clones are given a class, and other clones once, few, many or no size at all.

TRBV12-3/TRBV12-4	-	TRBJ1-1	-	CASSFGGGTEAFF	TGTGCCAGCAGTTTTGGGGGGGGGACTGAAGCTTTCTTT
TRBV3-1/TRBV3-2	-	TRBJ1-1	-	CASSQGVINEGAFF	TGTGCCAGCAGCCAAGGGGTGATTAATGAGGGAGCTTTCTTT
TRBV3-1/TRBV3-2	-	TRBJ1-6	TRBD1	CASRRGQGYSPLHF	TGTGCCAGCAGGCGGGGACAGGGTTATTCACCCCTCCACTTT
TRBV24-1	-	TRBJ2-7	-	CAISDNSYEQYF	TGTGCCATCTCTGACAACTCCTACGAGCAGTACTTC
TRBV5-1	few	TRBJ1-1	TRBD1	CASSFWTGLNTEAFF	TGCGCCAGCAGCTTCTGGACAGGTTTGAACACTGAAGCTTTCTTT
TRBV30	-	TRBJ1-2	-	CAWSVLVFYGYTF	TGTGCCTGGAGTGTACTGGTCTTCTATGGCTACACCTTC
TRBV28	few	TRBJ1-5	-	CASSYGVNQPQHF	TGTGCCAGCAGTTACGGTGTCAATCAGCCCCAGCATTTT
TRBV19	-	TRBJ1-1	-	CASSSFPYTEAFF	TGTGCCAGTAGCTCCTTCCCGTACACTGAAGCTTTCTTT
TRBV2	-	TRBJ1-1	-	CASSEEGMRTEAFF	TGTGCCAGCAGTGAGGAGGGCATGAGAACTGAAGCTTTCTTT
TRBV6-2/TRBV6-3	few	TRBJ2-5	TRBD2	CASSFPTSGGPYQETQYF	TGTGCCAGCAGTTTCCCGACTAGCGGGGGGCCGTACCAAGAGACCCAGTACTTC
TRBV3-1/TRBV3-2	-	TRBJ1-1	-	CASSGRPAGARTEAFF	TGTGCCAGCAGCGGACGCCCCGCGGGGGCACGGACTGAAGCTTTCTTT
TRBV5-1	-	TRBJ2-7	TRBD2	CASSHHGRGKTYEQYF	TGCGCCAGCAGCCATCATGGGCGGGGGAAAACCTACGAGCAGTACTTC
TRBV5-6	-	TRBJ2-1	TRBD1	CASSLRGQVYNEQFF	TGTGCCAGCAGCTTGCGGGGACAGGTATACAATGAGCAGTTCTTC
TRBV9	-	TRBJ1-3	-	CASSVAGSYYPNTIYF	TGTGCCAGCAGCGTAGCTGGTTCCTATTACCCAAACACCATATATTTT
TRBV28	-	TRBJ1-1	-	CASSSGTINAEAFF	TGTGCCAGCAGTTCAGGGACTATCAACGCTGAAGCTTTCTTT
TRBV6-1	-	TRBJ1-1	-	CASSEYTGNTEAFF	TGTGCCAGCAGTGAATATACAGGGAACACTGAAGCTTTCTTT
TRBV6-6	-	TRBJ1-5	TRBD1	CASSSAGTGGPQHF	TGTGCCAGCAGTTCCGCCGGGACAGGGGGGCCCCAGCATTTT
TRBV29-1	once	TRBJ1-1	-	CSVGESFTEAFF	TGCAGCGTTGGGGAGTCGTTCACTGAAGCTTTCTTT
TRBV7-2	-	TRBJ2-1	TRBD2	CASIPGLAGAYSYNEQFF	TGTGCCAGCATACCGGGACTAGCGGGGGCCTACTCCTACAATGAGCAGTTCTTC
TRBV12-3/TRBV12-4	-	TRBJ1-2	TRBD1	CASSPTGDYGYTF	TGTGCCAGCAGCCCGACAGGGGACTATGGCTACACCTTC
TRBV9	-	TRBJ2-5	TRBD2	CASSVVAGGPGETQYF	TGTGCCAGCAGCGTAGTGGCGGGGGGGCCGGGAGAGACCCAGTACTTC
TRBV6-5	-	TRBJ1-6	TRBD1	CASSRGTGSNSPLHF	TGTGCCAGCAGTCGTGGGACAGGGAGTAATTCACCCCTCCACTTT
TRBV2	few	TRBJ2-1	TRBD2	CASSLNRGDEQFF	TGTGCCAGCAGTCTTAACCGGGGGGATGAGCAGTTCTTC
TRBV7-9	-	TRBJ2-1	-	CASSLWESSYNEQFF	TGTGCCAGCAGCTTATGGGAGAGCTCCTACAATGAGCAGTTCTTC
TRBV9	-	TRBJ2-1	TRBD2	CASTPVQRGGLNEQFF	TGTGCCAGCACCCCCGTCCAGCGGGGGGGCCTGAATGAGCAGTTCTTC
TRBV2	-	TRBJ1-6	TRBD1	CASSEGTGAGSPLHF	TGTGCCAGCAGTGAAGGGACAGGGGCAGGGTCACCCCTCCACTTT
TRBV7-9	medium-sized	TRBJ1-2	TRBD1	CASSSSGQVYYGYTF	TGTGCCAGCAGCAGCTCGGGACAGGTGTACTATGGCTACACCTTC
TRBV11-2	-	TRBJ2-2	-	CASSLDRVVVNTGELFF	TGTGCCAGCAGCTTAGATCGGGTAGTTGTGAACACCGGGGAGCTGTTTTTT
TRBV27	-	TRBJ2-5	TRBD2	CASRNSGTRDETQYF	TGTGCCAGCAGGAATTCCGGGACTAGGGATGAGACCCAGTACTTC
TRBV19	once	TRBJ2-7	TRBD1	CASSPEQGTLYEQYF	TGTGCCAGTAGTCCCGAACAGGGGACCCTATACGAGCAGTACTTC
TRBV9	-	TRBJ2-3	TRBD2	CASSERTSGAENTQYF	TGTGCCAGCAGCGAACGGACTAGCGGGGCTGAAAATACGCAGTATTTT
TRBV6-1	-	TRBJ1-1	-	CASSEMRTEAFF	TGTGCCAGCAGTGAGATGAGAACTGAAGCTTTCTTT
TRBV18	-	TRBJ1-2	TRBD1	CASSRQGTGDGYTF	TGTGCCAGCTCCCGACAGGGGACGGGAGATGGCTACACCTTC
TRBV10-2	few	TRBJ2-5	TRBD2	CASSHPTSGGQETQYF	TGCGCCAGCAGCCACCCTACGAGCGGGGGACAAGAGACCCAGTACTTC
TRBV11-2	-	TRBJ2-5	TRBD2	CASSSYRTRQEETQYF	TGTGCCAGCAGCTCTTACCGGACTAGGCAAGAGGAGACCCAGTACTTC
TRBV19	-	TRBJ1-3	-	CASSIDQQPSLNTIYF	TGTGCCAGTAGTATAGACCAACAGCCTTCGCTTAACACCATATATTTT
TRBV27	-	TRBJ1-4	TRBD1	CASRYRGGEKLFF	TGTGCCAGCAGGTACAGGGGTGGCGAAAAACTGTTTTTT
TRBV27	-	TRBJ1-1	-	CASSSLPPGQGTEAFF	TGTGCCAGCAGCTCCCTACCTCCAGGGCAGGGAACTGAAGCTTTCTTT
TRBV7-9	-	TRBJ1-4	TRBD1	CASSSTGGNEKLFF	TGTGCCAGCAGCTCGACAGGGGGTAATGAAAAACTGTTTTTT
TRBV7-9	-	TRBJ2-3	-	CASSPDWMRGEETDTQYF	TGTGCCAGCAGCCCCGACTGGATGCGTGGGGAGGAAACAGATACGCAGTATTTT
TRBV6-9	-	TRBJ2-2	-	CASKGPEHRGAVF	TGTGCCAGCAAGGGCCCCGAACACCGGGGAGCTGTTTTT
TRBV7-7	-	TRBJ2-1	-	CASSSGPTGNEQFF	TGTGCCAGCAGCTCAGGACCGACGGGAAATGAGCAGTTCTTC
TRBV3-1/TRBV3-2	-	TRBJ2-5	TRBD2	CASSQVTSGGRETQYF	TGTGCCAGCAGCCAAGTGACTAGCGGGGGGCGAGAGACCCAGTACTTC
TRBV6-5	-	TRBJ1-4	-	CASGQREEKLFF	TGTGCCAGCGGACAGAGGGAGGAAAAACTGTTTTTT
TRBV20-1	-	TRBJ2-2	-	CSATRQGELFF	TGCAGTGCTACTCGACAGGGGGAGCTGTTTTTT
TRBV5-1	-	TRBJ2-3	TRBD2	CASSSGLPRDTQYF	TGCGCCAGCAGCTCGGGACTACCGCGAGATACGCAGTATTTT
TRBV7-3	few	TRBJ2-3	TRBD2	CASSSQRGPTDTQYF	TGTGCCAGCAGCTCCCAGCGGGGTCCCACAGATACGCAGTATTTT
TRBV27	-	TRBJ2-1	TRBD2	CASSGTSGGAKNEQFF	TGTGCCAGCAGTGGGACTAGCGGGGGGGCCAAAAATGAGCAGTTCTTC
TRBV6-6	few	TRBJ1-5	-	CASNRGWGASNQPQHF	TGTGCCAGCAATAGAGGGTGGGGAGCTAGCAATCAGCCCCAGCATTTT
TRBV24-1	-	TRBJ2-3	TRBD2	CATSRAGGQYTQYF	TGTGCCACCAGTAGAGCGGGGGGGCAGTATACGCAGTATTTT
TRBV11-2	-	TRBJ2-1	TRBD2	CASSFLLAGVYNEQFF	TGTGCCAGCAGCTTCTTACTAGCGGGGGTTTACAATGAGCAGTTCTTC
TRBV7-9	once	TRBJ1-2	-	CASSSRLYGYTF	TGTGCCAGCAGCTCCCGACTGTATGGCTACACCTTC
TRBV6-4	-	TRBJ2-3	TRBD1	CASSETGGGTDTQYF	TGTGCCAGCAGTGAGACAGGGGGTGGCACAGATACGCAGTATTTT
TRBV14	once	TRBJ2-3	-	CASSQNLRTDTQYF	TGTGCCAGCAGCCAAAATCTCCGGACAGATACGCAGTATTTT
TRBV11-2	many	TRBJ2-3	TRBD1	CASSSNRGRTDTQYF	TGTGCCAGCAGCTCAAACAGGGGCCGCACAGATACGCAGTATTTT
TRBV7-7	-	TRBJ2-3	-	CASSLNGGTDTQYF	TGTGCTAGCAGCTTAAACGGGGGCACAGATACGCAGTATTTT
TRBV3-1/TRBV3-2	few	TRBJ1-3	-	CASSQQGSGNTIYF	TGTGCCAGCAGCCAACAGGGTTCTGGAAACACCATATATTTT
TRBV2	-	TRBJ2-3	-	CASRPDRLTDTQYF	TGTGCCAGCAGACCCGACAGGCTCACAGATACGCAGTATTTT
TRBV2	-	TRBJ1-5	-	CATSGLRSQPQHF	TGTGCCACCTCGGGACTGAGGTCTCAGCCCCAGCATTTT
TRBV5-1	few	TRBJ1-2	TRBD1	CASSLMTGGYGYTF	TGCGCCAGCAGCTTGATGACAGGGGGCTATGGCTACACCTTC